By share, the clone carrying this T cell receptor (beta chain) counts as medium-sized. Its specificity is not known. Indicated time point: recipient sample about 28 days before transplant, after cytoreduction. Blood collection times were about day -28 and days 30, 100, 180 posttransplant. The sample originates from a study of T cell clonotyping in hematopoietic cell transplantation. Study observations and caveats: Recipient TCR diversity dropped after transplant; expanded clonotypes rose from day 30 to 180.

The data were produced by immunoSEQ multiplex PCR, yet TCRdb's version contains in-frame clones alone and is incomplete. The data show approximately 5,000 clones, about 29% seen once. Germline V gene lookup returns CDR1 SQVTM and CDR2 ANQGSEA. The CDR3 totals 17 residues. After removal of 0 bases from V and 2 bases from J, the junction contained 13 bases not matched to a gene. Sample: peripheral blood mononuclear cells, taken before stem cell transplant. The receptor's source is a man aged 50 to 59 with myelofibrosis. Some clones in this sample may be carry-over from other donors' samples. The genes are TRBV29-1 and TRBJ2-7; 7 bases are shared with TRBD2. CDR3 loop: CSVEDPEDELAPYEQYF. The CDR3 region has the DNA TGCAGCGTTGAAGATCCAGAGGATGAACTAGCGCCCTACGAGCAGTACTTC.